What follows is one TCR beta chain and its context. Its cognate antigen has yet to be identified. Per-nucleotide qualities are absent, and no much larger clonotype sits a single base away. The sample comes from a study of T cell responses to AZD1222 COVID-19 vaccine (dated by TCRdb to the early 2020s). Describing the broader study: AZD1222 recipients with second doses at about 4 weeks or about 12 weeks were pooled, because spike-specific TCR depth and breadth did not differ between schedules. A total of 240 or so trial participants underwent TCR sequencing, of whom 200 to 220 had received two doses of AZD1222 and roughly 26 had received two doses of the MenACWY control vaccine. Trial participants were enrolled by age into subgroups of 18-55, 56-69 and 70-plus years, and about 150, 27 and 61 TCR-sequenced participants, respectively, were included in these subgroups.

The study at large found these results: Participants were mostly white British and included more females than males, and it was suggested by the authors that clonal diversity may have been underestimated. Conclusions about previously exposed vaccinees are limited because only a handful of AZD1222 recipients were SARS-CoV-2 seropositive at baseline. Epitopes outside the regions mutated in the B.1.351 and B.1.1.7 variants were reportedly recognized by nearly half of the unique spike-specific TCRs. In the small 56-69-year group, the increase in depth fell short of significance, most likely because of low power. No day 14 peak-response samples were available, so repertoires were characterized only after the peak T cell response. Spike-specific TCR breadth and depth rose significantly after two AZD1222 doses compared with day 0 and with MenACWY recipients. The vaccine-associated CD4 TCRs covered the entire spike protein, and the dominant responses fell in regions 160-218 and 743-854.

The time point label for this specimen denotes: baseline before first vaccination. Samples from vaccinated people were obtained from the UK trials COV001 and COV002, which included a single-blind randomized controlled phase 2/3 trial of AZD1222 (ChAdOx1 nCoV-19) in healthy adults. For TCRbeta chain sequencing, PBMC samples from trial participants were taken at day 0 and at day 28 after the second dose. The CDR3 regions of human TCRbeta chains were subjected to immunosequencing. The paper's data handling went like this. Repertoire TCRs were checked for matches against a reference library of SARS-CoV-2-specific TCRs that had been generated using the MIRA antigen-specificity platform. Breadth meant the fraction of unique TCRs that were SARS-CoV-2-associated, whereas depth meant the fraction of total T cells that were SARS-CoV-2-associated. Using the MIRA data, every spike-specific TCR was mapped to the spike region that the TCR reacted to and assigned to either a CD4 or a CD8 class. Log10-transformed breadth and depth values were compared by one-way ANOVA with Sidak's multiple comparisons tests. This is the immuneACCESS table as TCRdb keeps it, with only in-frame sequences that have V and J called. A part of the clones is gone; compared with another copy, unresolved V genes explain less than half, and the rest is unexplained. V, J and clone size are those of that table, while D and trimming were read from the DNA. This sample lists about 130,000 clones; over 85% were detected once. The top ten hold roughly 0.96% of the sample.

The source material was peripheral blood, sampled on day 0 of AZD1222 vaccination. The receptor was derived from an adult in good health.

The CDR3 is CATAWADYGYTF. The base sequence is TGTGCCACCGCCTGGGCGGACTATGGCTACACCTTC. This chain joins TRBV18 to TRBJ1-2; there is no confident call for the D gene. Spanning cysteine to phenylalanine, the CDR3 consists of 12 amino acids. CDR3 DNA is the only sequence kept; it has 36 bases, read in frame from the first base. The germline V gene specifies KGHSH as CDR1 and LQKENI as CDR2. V and J are truncated by 10 bases and 3 bases respectively, leaving an intervening sequence of 12 bases.